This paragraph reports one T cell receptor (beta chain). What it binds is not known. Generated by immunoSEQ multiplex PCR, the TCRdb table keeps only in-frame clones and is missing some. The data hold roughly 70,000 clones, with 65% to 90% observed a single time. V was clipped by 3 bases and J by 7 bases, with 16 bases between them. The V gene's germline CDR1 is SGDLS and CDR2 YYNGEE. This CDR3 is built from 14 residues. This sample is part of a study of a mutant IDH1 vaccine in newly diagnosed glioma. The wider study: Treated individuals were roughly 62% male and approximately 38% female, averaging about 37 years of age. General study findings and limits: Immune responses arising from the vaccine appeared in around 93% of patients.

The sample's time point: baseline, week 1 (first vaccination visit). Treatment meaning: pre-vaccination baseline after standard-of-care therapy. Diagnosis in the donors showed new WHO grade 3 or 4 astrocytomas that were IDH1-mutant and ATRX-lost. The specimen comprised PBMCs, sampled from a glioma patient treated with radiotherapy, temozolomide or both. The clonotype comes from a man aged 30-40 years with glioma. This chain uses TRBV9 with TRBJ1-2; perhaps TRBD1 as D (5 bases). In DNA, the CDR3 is TGTGCCAGCAGCGCCGAGGGACTTCGCACTGGCTACACCTTC. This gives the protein CASSAEGLRTGYTF.